This passage covers 27 T cell receptor beta chains from one sample sequenced in a study of cytomegalovirus exposure and HLA in healthy donors. Researchers ran the PCR with 60 Vbeta and 13 Jbeta primers. Produced via immunoSEQ multiplex PCR; TCRdb's table is partial and in-frame only. Counted here are roughly 250,000 clones, around 65% occurring once; the ten biggest clones make up 2% to 2.5%. Material for sequencing was PBMCs. The receptors shown here come from a female donor in good health and CMV-seronegative.

The CDR3 region has the DNA TGTGCCACCGTTGGGGAGGGACTAGAAAAACTGTTTTTT. Translated, it gives CATVGEGLEKLFF. The V gene is TRBV2, the J gene TRBJ1-4; weak D call: TRBD1 (5 bases). The CDR3 length is 13 residues. CDR1 and CDR2 from the germline V gene are SNHLY and FYNNEI. Trimming took off 10 bases at V and 8 bases at J, with 17 bases between the two ends. The variable domain in full, with the rest retrieved from reference TRBV2 and TRBJ1-4, is EPEVTQTPSHQVTQMGQEVILRCVPISNHLYFYWYRQILGQKVEFLVSFYNNEISEKSEIFDDQFSVERPDGSNFTLKIRSTKLEDSAMYFCATVGEGLEKLFFGSGTQLSVL.

The rearrangement joins TRBV7-3 to TRBJ2-2; 7 bases map to TRBD2. Per the germline V gene, CDR1 is SGHTA and CDR2 is FQGTGA. This CDR3 spans 16 amino acids. V was pared by 3 bases and J by 7 bases, with 11 bases of the junction left unmatched. CDR3 in DNA: TGTGCCAGCAGCTTTAGTCGTGGACTAGTTGTCGGGGAGCTGTTTTTT. Its protein is CASSFSRGLVVGELFF.

Only one count was recorded for this clone. The chain links TRBV11-2 to TRBJ2-1; 10 nucleotides agree with TRBD2. The germline CDR1 and CDR2 sequences are SGHAT and FQNNGV. CDR3 length: 15 residues. The V segment lost 2 bases and the J segment 9 bases; nucleotides outside the gene matches: 7. Written as DNA, the CDR3 is TGTGCCAGCAGCTTAAGCGGGAGGGCCGGCGGTGAGCAGTTCTTC. It codes for CASSLSGRAGGEQFF.

The genes are TRBV10-1 and TRBJ2-1; 7 bases line up with TRBD1. The germline gives CDR1 WNHNN, CDR2 SYGVQD (reference sequence). CDR3 length equals 16 residues. Trimming cost V 1 base and J 3 bases; bases outside gene matches: 6. In DNA form, the CDR3 reads TGCGCCAGCAGTGAGTACAGGACAGGAGACTACAATGAGCAGTTCTTC. The encoded protein is CASSEYRTGDYNEQFF.

The chain is built from TRBV11-2 and TRBJ1-5; TRBD1 is a possible D gene (5 bases). The CDR3 is 14 amino acids. Germline V gene data show CDR1 as SGHAT and CDR2 as FQNNGV. The germline V and J ends were trimmed by 3 bases and 3 bases, with 9 bases remaining between them. The CDR3, as DNA: TGTGCCAGCAGCTTCGGGACTGCCAATCAGCCCCAGCATTTT. Amino acid sequence: CASSFGTANQPQHF.

The chain joins TRBV30 to TRBJ1-1; D remains ambiguous. The germline V gene encodes CDR1 GTSNPN and CDR2 SVGIG (reference sequence). V was clipped by 2 bases and J by 2 bases, with 9 bases between them. The CDR3 extends over 13 amino acids. CDR3 sequence reads: CAWSLEKNTEAFF. The CDR3 bases are TGTGCCTGGAGTCTTGAGAAAAACACTGAAGCTTTCTTT.

This clone was seen only a few times. The V and J genes are TRBV29-1 and TRBJ1-3, with D maybe TRBD1 (5 bases). The germline CDR1 and CDR2 sequences are SQVTM and ANQGSEA. The CDR3 consists of 13 residues. The ends were cut back, 7 bases at V and 0 bases at J, with 10 bases in the middle. In nucleotides, the CDR3 is TGCAGCGCCTCGACAGTCTCTGGAAACACCATATATTTT. Its translation is CSASTVSGNTIYF.

A single count supports this clone. The chain combines TRBV5-8 with TRBJ2-1; TRBD2 matches 8 bases. V was clipped by 4 bases and J by 0 bases; unmatched bases: 18. The CDR3 spans 20 residues. Germline V gene lookup returns CDR1 SGHTS and CDR2 YDEGEE. The CDR3 sequence: CASSVRGLEGSWSSYNEQFF. CDR3 coding DNA: TGTGCCAGCAGCGTAAGGGGACTAGAGGGAAGCTGGAGCTCCTACAATGAGCAGTTCTTC.

The J gene is TRBJ1-5, the V gene TRBV18; D is ambiguous. The CDR3 has 14 amino acids. Trimming took 1 base from V and 5 from J, leaving 9 bases between them. CDR1 and CDR2 (germline): KGHSH, LQKENI. As DNA, the CDR3 is TGTGCCAGCTCACCACTCCCTATGGATCAGCCCCAGCATTTT. It yields the protein CASSPLPMDQPQHF.

This chain joins TRBV19 and TRBJ2-3, with TRBD1 matching 7 bases. Germline V gene sequence: CDR1 LNHDA, CDR2 SQIVND (reference sequence). CDR3 length: 17 amino acids. With 4 bases clipped from V and 1 base from J, the junction kept 11 bases outside the gene matches. In DNA form, the CDR3 reads TGTGCCAGTAGTAAAGGGGCAGGGGGTACTGGCACAGATACGCAGTATTTT. This translates into CASSKGAGGTGTDTQYF.

This clone was observed a few times. The CDR3 sequence: CASSLAGAINEQFF. The CDR3 coding sequence is TGTGCCAGTAGTCTAGCGGGAGCTATCAATGAGCAGTTCTTC. This sequence joins TRBV19 and TRBJ2-1; 10 bases fit TRBD2. This CDR3 has 14 amino acids. After removal of 5 bases from V and 6 bases from J, the junction contained 4 bases not matched to a gene. Germline CDR1 LNHDA, CDR2 SQIVND (reference sequence).

The gene calls are TRBV6-1 and TRBJ2-7, with 14 bases that match TRBD2. The CDR3 sequence is 15 residues long. Unmatched junction bases numbered 8, after V lost 7 bases and J lost 6 bases. Looked up from germline, CDR1 is MNHNS and CDR2 is SASEGT. CDR3 sequence: CASTRGTSGSPEQYF. CDR3 DNA: TGTGCCAGCACCCGGGGGACTAGCGGGAGCCCCGAGCAGTACTTC.

The chain carries TRBV18 and TRBJ1-1; D is unresolved. The CDR3 sequence is 14 residues long. V was cut by 1 base and J by 4 bases, with 10 bases left in between. CDR1 and CDR2 (germline): KGHSH, LQKENI. As DNA, the CDR3 is TGTGCCAGCTCACCACAGAGGGTGTCCACTGAAGCTTTCTTT. Translated: CASSPQRVSTEAFF.

V usage is TRBV7-9 and J usage is TRBJ2-1; D is unclear. CDR1 is SEHNR and CDR2 is FQNEAQ in the germline V gene (reference sequence). Trimming took 1 base from V and 0 from J, leaving 7 bases between them. This CDR3 comprises 15 residues. The chain's CDR3 is CASSLGHSSYNEQFF. The DNA for the CDR3 is TGTGCCAGCAGCTTAGGCCACAGCTCCTACAATGAGCAGTTCTTC.

The chain recombines TRBV6-5 with TRBJ2-2; 10 bases match TRBD2. Trimming cost V 0 bases and J 5 bases; bases outside gene matches: 3. Germline V lookup: CDR1 MNHEY, CDR2 SVGAGI. This CDR3 is built from 16 residues. The CDR3 DNA sequence: TGTGCCAGCAGTTACTCTCTAGCGGGAGCTACCGGGGAGCTGTTTTTT. It is translated as CASSYSLAGATGELFF.

The chain has TRBV11-3 and TRBJ2-3; a weak D match, TRBD2 (5 bases). V shed 1 base and J shed 1 base, with 9 bases lying between them. This CDR3 region has 15 residues. Germline V gene data show CDR1 as SGHNT and CDR2 as YENEEA. The CDR3 loop is CASSLAEGGTDTQYF. CDR3 DNA: TGTGCCAGCAGCTTAGCCGAGGGCGGCACAGATACGCAGTATTTT.

This clone was seen a few times. The CDR3, as DNA: TGTGCCAGCAGTTTAGGGGTGCTAGCGGGAGGCCCGGGAGCAGATACGCAGTATTTT. Translating it yields CASSLGVLAGGPGADTQYF. This chain links TRBV27 with TRBJ2-3; 11 bases match TRBD2. With 2 bases clipped from V and 4 bases from J, the junction kept 14 bases outside the gene matches. Per the germline V gene, CDR1 is MNHEY and CDR2 is SMNVEV (reference sequence). The CDR3 has 19 residues.

The chain has TRBV6-7 and TRBJ2-3, with TRBD1 matching over 8 bases. TRBV6-7 is placed among ORFs of uncertain function. V lost 0 bases to trimming and J lost 4 bases; unmatched junction nucleotides: 9. CDR3 size: 17 residues. CDR3 in amino acids: CASSYSTGVLASDTQYF. CDR3 DNA: TGTGCCAGCAGTTACTCGACAGGGGTCTTAGCCTCAGATACGCAGTATTTT.

In its sample, this clone was seen a few times. The gene calls are TRBV15 and TRBJ1-4, with 10 bases fitting TRBD1. CDR1 LNHNV and CDR2 YYDKDF come from the germline V gene (reference sequence). The J segment lost 2 bases and the V segment lost 2 bases, leaving 11 bases of the junction unmatched. This CDR3 is 19 amino acids long. The CDR3 coding sequence is TGTGCCACCAGCAGAATCCCGGGACAGGGGTTCTCTACTAATGAAAAACTGTTTTTT. This sequence encodes CATSRIPGQGFSTNEKLFF.

CDR3 amino acids: CASSYSSYRADEKLFF. Written as DNA, the CDR3 is TGTGCCAGCAGTTACTCCTCCTACAGGGCCGATGAAAAACTGTTTTTT. V usage is TRBV6-6 and J usage is TRBJ1-4, with D possibly matching TRBD1 (6 bases). CDR1 and CDR2 (germline): MNHNY, SVGAGI (reference sequence). The CDR3 runs to 16 residues. The V and J ends lost 0 bases and 6 bases respectively, with 14 bases between them.

The genes are TRBV2 and TRBJ1-3; 7 positions agree with TRBD1. There are 13 residues in the CDR3. Trimming removed 8 bases from V and 0 bases from J; junction bases left unmatched: 1. The germline CDR1 and CDR2 sequences are SNHLY and FYNNEI. The CDR3 region is CASGQDSGNTIYF. CDR3 nucleotide sequence: TGTGCCAGCGGACAGGACTCTGGAAACACCATATATTTT.

The J gene is TRBJ2-1, the V gene TRBV11-1, with TRBD1 identical over 11 bases. Unmatched junction bases numbered 5, after V lost 5 bases and J lost 8 bases. CDR3 length: 14 residues. From germline, CDR1 is SGHAT and CDR2 FQDESV (reference sequence). The CDR3 sequence is CASSLPGQGDEQFF. CDR3 nucleotide sequence: TGTGCCAGCAGCCTGCCGGGACAGGGGGATGAGCAGTTCTTC.

This clone has a handful of counts. The chain recombines TRBV2 with TRBJ2-2; 9 nucleotides line up with TRBD1. Trimming at V came to 5 bases and at J to 6 bases, leaving 13 bases not matched to a gene. This CDR3 region has 17 residues. Looked up from germline, CDR1 is SNHLY and CDR2 is FYNNEI. CDR3 bases: TGTGCCAGCAGTCAGGACAGGGGAGTTGTGAAAGCCGGGGAGCTGTTTTTT. It translates to CASSQDRGVVKAGELFF.

The V call is TRBV2, the J call TRBJ1-1; the D is unclear. Per germline, CDR1 SNHLY and CDR2 FYNNEI. V was pared by 4 bases and J by 1 base, with 13 bases between. This CDR3 has 15 residues. For the CDR3, the DNA is TGTGCCAGCAGTGGACGGAGGGTGAAGAACACTGAAGCTTTCTTT. This sequence encodes CASSGRRVKNTEAFF.

This chain uses TRBV19 with TRBJ1-1; no definite D call. The germline gives CDR1 LNHDA, CDR2 SQIVND (reference sequence). The CDR3 sequence is 15 residues long. The V end was cut by 6 bases, the J end by 5 bases, with 19 bases between. The CDR3, as DNA: TGTGCCAGTAGCGACAACCAGGTCCGGGGAACTGAAGCTTTCTTT. Protein: CASSDNQVRGTEAFF.

The rearrangement uses TRBV11-2 and TRBJ2-3; 8 positions match TRBD1. The CDR3 totals 16 residues. V shed 4 bases, J shed 4 bases, and the junction held 10 bases outside the gene matches. Looked up from germline, CDR1 is SGHAT and CDR2 is FQNNGV. CDR3 in DNA: TGTGCCAGCAGCTCCCGGGGCAGGGGGCTTCCAGATACGCAGTATTTT. Its translation: CASSSRGRGLPDTQYF.

V gene TRBV9 combines with J gene TRBJ2-5; tentatively, D is TRBD2 (6 bases). The V end lost 0 bases, the J end lost 7 bases, and 10 bases lay between the germline ends. This CDR3 is built from 13 residues. Germline V lookup: CDR1 SGDLS, CDR2 YYNGEE. This chain's CDR3 is CASSVGEEGTQYF. CDR3 coding DNA: TGTGCCAGCAGCGTAGGGGAGGAAGGGACCCAGTACTTC.